The 21 T cell receptor beta chains listed next were all sequenced from one sample in a study of T cells in Graves' hyperthyroidism and ophthalmopathy. Regions amplified from RNA transcripts were the TCR beta CDR3 regions. With the HTBI primer set, the TCR CDR3 went through a first round of RT-PCR. A single record per CDR3 protein comes from TCRdb applying MiXCR to the multiplex PCR reads. This sample has 400,000 to 500,000 distinct CDR3 sequences; roughly an eighth occur once, and the top ten carry approximately 5.3%. The sequencing input was blood. These receptors were obtained from a young woman with Graves' hyperthyroidism.

Many counts were recorded for this clonotype. The chain couples TRBV5-1 to TRBJ2-7; D gene unclear. V was shortened by 3 bases and J by 5 bases, with 9 bases between the two germline ends. This CDR3 comprises 12 residues. Germline V gives CDR1 SGHRS, CDR2 YFSETQ. CDR3 nucleotide sequence: TGCGCCAGCAGCTCTGGCGCAGACGAGCAGTACTTC. Encoded protein: CASSSGADEQYF.

The sample holds a few counts of this clonotype. The chain employs TRBV27 and TRBJ1-4; possible D gene TRBD1, 5 bases. V was shortened by 3 bases and J by 7 bases, with 12 bases between the two germline ends. This CDR3 is built from 14 residues. In germline, CDR1 is MNHEY, CDR2 SMNVEV (reference sequence). The CDR3, as DNA: TGTGCCAGCAGTTTCCGGGACTTGGGTGAAAAACTGTTTTTT. Protein sequence: CASSFRDLGEKLFF.

This clonotype was detected many times. The chain is built from TRBV7-9 and TRBJ2-5, with D uncertain. V dropped 5 bases and J dropped 0 bases, with 10 bases sitting between them. The CDR3 length is 14 residues. The germline V gene has CDR1 SEHNR and CDR2 FQNEAQ (reference sequence). Written as DNA, the CDR3 is TGTGCCAGCAGCAATCCAAGTTACCAAGAGACCCAGTACTTC. It encodes CASSNPSYQETQYF.

This clonotype was seen ten or more times. This chain joins TRBV9 and TRBJ1-1; TRBD1 is a possible D gene (5 bases). The CDR3 sequence is 13 residues long. V was shortened by 3 bases and J by 0 bases, with 6 bases between the two germline ends. Per germline, CDR1 SGDLS and CDR2 YYNGEE. Here the CDR3 DNA reads TGTGCCAGCAGCGCGGGGGTGAACACTGAAGCTTTCTTT. Protein: CASSAGVNTEAFF.

On this clonotype: Being one base from a much bigger clone, this may be a read error. This chain connects TRBV6-1 to TRBJ2-7, with 8 positions matching TRBD2. Per germline, CDR1 MNHNS and CDR2 SASEGT. Germline trimming cut 10 bases from V and 2 bases from J; bases unmatched to any gene: 13. CDR3 length: 15 amino acids. The CDR3 here is CATRGGPGLTYEQYF. As DNA, the CDR3 is TGTGCCACTCGGGGGGGACCGGGACTGACCTACGAGCAGTACTTC.

This clonotype was detected ten times or more. The rearrangement joins TRBV18 to TRBJ2-1; D gene uncertain. V was clipped by 0 bases and J by 5 bases, with 8 bases between them. The germline V gene encodes CDR1 KGHSH and CDR2 LQKENI. CDR3 length equals 14 residues. Written as DNA, the CDR3 is TGTGCCAGCTCACCACCATCGGTAAACAATGAGCAGTTCTTC. Translated, it gives CASSPPSVNNEQFF.

This clonotype was seen only a few times. The CDR3 spells CATSRDDASGRALTQYF. DNA of the CDR3: TGTGCCACCAGCAGAGATGATGCTAGCGGGAGGGCCTTAACCCAGTACTTC. J is TRBJ2-5 and V is TRBV15, with TRBD2 matching over 12 bases. The CDR3 is 17 amino acids. V lost 0 bases, J lost 8 bases, and 10 bases stayed unmatched. From germline, CDR1 is LNHNV and CDR2 YYDKDF (reference sequence).

This clonotype was found a few times. The V and J genes are TRBV20-1 and TRBJ2-4, with D perhaps matching TRBD2 (5 bases). The V and J ends lost 4 bases and 0 bases respectively, with 10 bases between them. The length of the CDR3 is 14 residues. Germline assignment: CDR1 DFQATT and CDR2 SNEGSKA (reference sequence). CDR3 sequence reads: CSANPRAAKNIQYF. The CDR3 nucleotides read TGCAGTGCTAACCCGAGGGCAGCCAAAAACATTCAGTACTTC.

V usage is TRBV5-1 and J usage is TRBJ2-7; TRBD1 is a possible D gene (6 bases). Trimming pared 7 bases from V and 2 bases from J, leaving 13 bases between. This CDR3 region has 13 residues. Germline V gene lookup returns CDR1 SGHRS and CDR2 YFSETQ. The CDR3 protein is CASRDTNPYEQYF. CDR3 nucleotides: TGCGCCAGCCGGGACACCAACCCCTACGAGCAGTACTTC.

This clonotype was detected many times. The rearrangement links TRBV12-3 or TRBV12-4 to TRBJ1-1, with 7 nucleotides matching TRBD1. This CDR3 has 14 residues. J was trimmed by 6 bases and V by 6 bases; bases with no gene match: 10. The CDR3 DNA follows: TGTGCCAGCAGCCGGGGACAGACTCGGGCTGAAGCTTTCTTT. It encodes CASSRGQTRAEAFF.

This clonotype was seen more than once but under ten times. V and J are TRBV4-1 and TRBJ2-5; 7 bases are shared with TRBD1. The CDR3 sequence is 16 residues long. Germline V gene sequence: CDR1 MGHRA, CDR2 YSYEKL. Germline trimming cut 1 base from V and 2 bases from J; bases unmatched to any gene: 7. CDR3 coding DNA: TGCGCCAGCAGCCAAGGAGGGATGGGACAGCAAGAGACCCAGTACTTC. Its translation: CASSQGGMGQQETQYF.

This clonotype was counted a few times. The chain combines TRBV20-1 with TRBJ1-3; D gene ambiguous. CDR1 is DFQATT and CDR2 is SNEGSKA in the germline V gene (reference sequence). The CDR3 has 15 residues. V gave up 0 bases and J gave up 0 bases, with 9 bases separating them. The CDR3 sequence is CSARDAFLSGNTIYF. The CDR3 region has the DNA TGCAGTGCTAGAGATGCATTTCTCTCTGGAAACACCATATATTTT.

This clonotype was observed at least ten times. This chain uses TRBV2 with TRBJ1-5; D may be TRBD1 (6 bases). The CDR3 length is 15 residues. V lost 4 bases to trimming and J lost 0 bases, with 10 bases between them. Germline-derived CDR1 and CDR2 are SNHLY and FYNNEI. CDR3 nucleotide sequence: TGTGCCAGCAGTGGGACAGCATATAGCAATCAGCCCCAGCATTTT. Translation gives CASSGTAYSNQPQHF.

This clonotype occurred many times. The rearrangement links TRBV10-3 to TRBJ2-3, with a possible D match to TRBD1 (6 bases). The CDR3 contains 13 residues. The V gene lost 3 bases and the J gene lost 9 bases, with 13 bases spanning the gap. Germline V CDR1 and CDR2: ENHRY, SYGVKD. CDR3 nucleotides: TGTGCCATCAGTGACATGACAGGCCCAACGCAGTATTTT. Encoded protein: CAISDMTGPTQYF.

At least ten counts were recorded for this clonotype. V gene TRBV6-1 combines with J gene TRBJ2-3; the match to TRBD1 covers 7 bases. Germline V gene lookup returns CDR1 MNHNS and CDR2 SASEGT. The V and J ends lost 6 bases and 4 bases, in that order; junction bases with no gene match: 4. The CDR3 consists of 13 residues. The CDR3 bases are TGTGCCAGCAGGGACAGGTTCTCAGATACGCAGTATTTT. It is translated as CASRDRFSDTQYF.

The gene calls are TRBV5-6 and TRBJ1-2; D is perhaps TRBD1 (5 bases). V lost 3 bases, J lost 0 bases, and 12 bases lay in between. The CDR3 totals 15 residues. Germline loops: CDR1 SGHDT, CDR2 YYEEEE. The CDR3 DNA follows: TGTGCCAGCAGCTCGCGGGGACCGCCTAACTATGGCTACACCTTC. Translated: CASSSRGPPNYGYTF.

This clonotype was observed at least ten times. The CDR3 region is CASSYSKGSPSTDTQYF. The CDR3 coding sequence is TGTGCCAGCAGTTACTCGAAGGGGTCGCCTAGCACAGATACGCAGTATTTT. The J gene is TRBJ2-3, the V gene TRBV6-5, with a tentative D call TRBD1 (5 bases). Germline CDR1 MNHEY, CDR2 SVGAGI. The V end was cut by 0 bases, the J end by 0 bases, with 13 bases between. The CDR3 is 17 residues long.

This clonotype was recorded at least ten times. J is TRBJ2-7 and V is TRBV30; D is ambiguous. With 0 bases removed from V and 6 bases from J, the gap between germline ends came to 9 bases. Germline V gene data show CDR1 as GTSNPN and CDR2 as SVGIG (reference sequence). The CDR3 is 12 amino acids. CDR3 nucleotide sequence: TGTGCCTGGAGTGTACCAAGGGCCGAGCAGTACTTC. Its protein is CAWSVPRAEQYF.

The chain links TRBV7-9 to TRBJ1-2; TRBD1 aligns across 7 bases. CDR1 is SEHNR and CDR2 is FQNEAQ in the germline V gene (reference sequence). The CDR3 is made up of 14 amino acids. J was trimmed by 4 bases and V by 6 bases; bases with no gene match: 8. The CDR3 reads CASSSSGQPYGYTF. In nucleotides, the CDR3 is TGTGCCAGCAGTTCCTCGGGACAGCCCTATGGCTACACCTTC.

This clonotype was counted ten times or more. The J gene is TRBJ2-1, the V gene TRBV10-3; 8 bases agree with TRBD1. The CDR3 has 14 amino acids. The trim removed 10 bases at V and 2 bases at J, leaving 7 bases unmatched. Germline CDR1 is ENHRY and CDR2 is SYGVKD. CDR3 coding DNA: TGTGCCACCCAGGACAGGGAGACCTACAATGAGCAGTTCTTC. Amino acids: CATQDRETYNEQFF.

This clonotype was recorded many times. The V call is TRBV28, the J call TRBJ1-1, with D possibly being TRBD1 (6 bases). There are 13 residues in the CDR3. The V end was cut by 5 bases, the J end by 7 bases, with 14 bases between. The germline CDR1 and CDR2 sequences are MDHEN and SYDVKM. The CDR3 DNA is TGTGCCAGCAGTAATACAGGGTGGAGTGAAGCTTTCTTT. Translated, it gives CASSNTGWSEAFF.